The T cell receptor (beta chain) under discussion was sequenced for a study of cytomegalovirus exposure and HLA in healthy donors. Turning to the study itself: It was reported in a later analysis that the 100 to 150 validation repertoires used the same platform as the roughly 670 first-cohort repertoires.

V dropped 1 base and J dropped 1 base, with 11 bases sitting between them. The germline gives CDR1 MGHRA, CDR2 YSYEKL. The CDR3 loop spans 15 amino acids. Study outcomes and limitations: Most TCRs appeared rarely, but some public TCRs recurred in many donors.

Data came from immunoSEQ multiplex PCR; TCRdb stores just in-frame clones and leaves some out. The table shows over 100,000 clones, with 89% occurring only once. With respect to this clone: The antigen is unknown.

The clonotype originates from a woman between 18 and 29 years old in good health and CMV-seronegative. V is TRBV4-1 and J is TRBJ2-7; D gene unclear. Material: PBMCs. This chain's CDR3 is CASSQGHGSSYEQYF. The DNA for the CDR3 is TGCGCCAGCAGCCAAGGCCATGGCAGTTCCTACGAGCAGTACTTC.